This T cell receptor beta chain appears in the sequencing data of a study of T cells in Graves' hyperthyroidism and ophthalmopathy. Study-level findings and limits: Among thyroid clonotypes expanded above 0.001, most also appeared in blood. Before onset, ophthalmopathy was predicted by the model a median approximately 6.7 months earlier.

This clonotype was counted only a few times. Its antigen remains unidentified. The CDR3 consists of 14 residues. Per the germline V gene, CDR1 is MNHNY and CDR2 is SVGAGI (reference sequence). The ends were cut back, 4 bases at V and 1 base at J, with 10 bases in the middle. Amplified regions were TCR beta CDR3 sequences from RNA transcripts. Primed by the HTBI set, a first-round RT-PCR was run on the TCR CDR3. Via MiXCR, TCRdb re-called the multiplex PCR reads, giving one row per CDR3 protein. The table has 700,000 to 950,000 distinct CDR3 sequences, 35% seen once; the top ten hold around a third. The specimen was blood. The chain is built from TRBV6-6 and TRBJ1-1, with D uncertain. The TCR comes from a middle-aged woman with Graves' hyperthyroidism. In nucleotides, the CDR3 is TGTGCCAGCAGTTCCCCACGGGAGAACACTGAAGCTTTCTTT. Amino acids: CASSSPRENTEAFF.